This T cell receptor beta chain comes out of a study of Graves' ophthalmopathy and Graves' hyperthyroidism. Study background: Researchers obtained peripheral blood at initial diagnosis, before any treatment had begun. The study's findings and limits: A roughly 76% specificity and 87.88% sensitivity were achieved by a 13-signature model that separated ophthalmopathy from stable hyperthyroidism. The blood repertoire also included most expanded thyroid clonotypes above 0.001 frequency.

CDR1 is GTSNPN and CDR2 is SVGIG in the germline V gene (reference sequence). This CDR3 comprises 12 residues. V lost 3 bases and J lost 7, with 9 bases in between. RNA transcripts yielded amplified TCR beta CDR3 regions. HTBI-primed first-round RT-PCR preceded second-round multiplex PCR. TCRdb reprocessed the multiplex PCR reads with MiXCR, giving one entry per CDR3 protein. The data show 350,000 to 450,000 distinct CDR3 sequences, roughly 20% seen once. Regarding this clonotype: Its target is not known.

None of the included patients had other autoimmune diseases, uncontrolled infections, pregnancy or lactation, as these led to exclusion. The chain links TRBV30 to TRBJ2-2; D call uncertain. The origin of this receptor is a woman aged 18-29 years with stable Graves' hyperthyroidism. Sequenced material: peripheral blood. The CDR3 loop is CAWRKDGGELFF. CDR3 coding DNA: TGTGCCTGGAGGAAGGATGGCGGGGAGCTGTTTTTT.